The next 9 T cell receptor beta chains were all read from a single sample in a study of identical twins. TCRdb recomputed calls from the 5' RACE reads with MiXCR, one row per CDR3 protein. The data contain 200,000 to 250,000 distinct CDR3 sequences, 6.5% of them singletons. These data also formed part of another study, on T cells expressing NK-cell markers.

The sequenced sample consisted of CD8+ T cells sorted from blood. All receptors come from a young woman in good health.

This chain links TRBV10-1 with TRBJ2-1; 10 bases align to TRBD2. V trimming: 4 bases; J trimming: 9 bases; junction bases outside the gene matches: 6. The CDR3 sequence is 14 residues long. The germline V gene has CDR1 WNHNN and CDR2 SYGVQD (reference sequence). Here the CDR3 DNA reads TGCGCCAGCAGTGTCCAGCGGGGGGGGGGTGAGCAGTTCTTC. This sequence encodes CASSVQRGGGEQFF.

The table lists this clonotype with a few counts. The V gene is TRBV12-3 or TRBV12-4, the J gene TRBJ1-5, with unresolved D. This CDR3 comprises 13 residues. The V and J ends lost 3 bases and 4 bases respectively, with 7 bases between them. This CDR3 is CASSFFENQPQHF. In DNA form, the CDR3 reads TGTGCCAGCAGTTTTTTCGAAAATCAGCCCCAGCATTTT.

This clonotype was seen more than once but under ten times. This chain connects TRBV15 to TRBJ2-5; TRBD1 matches 8 bases. The CDR3 contains 14 residues. Germline CDR1 LNHNV, CDR2 YYDKDF (reference sequence). V was pared by 1 base and J by 4 bases, with 2 bases of the junction left unmatched. The CDR3 sequence: CATSRATGGETQYF. DNA for the CDR3: TGTGCCACCAGCAGAGCCACAGGGGGAGAGACCCAGTACTTC.

The chain joins TRBV7-8 to TRBJ1-1; D not certain. Deletions cut 3 bases from V and 7 bases from J, with 12 bases between. The CDR3 is 13 amino acids. Germline CDR1 is SGHVS and CDR2 is FQNEAQ. This CDR3 is CASSFRGLGEAFF. CDR3 nucleotides: TGTGCCAGCAGCTTTCGAGGGCTCGGTGAAGCTTTCTTT. Together with reference TRBV7-8 and TRBJ1-1, the CDR3 gives the full variable domain: GAGVSQSPRYKVAKRGQDVALRCDPISGHVSLFWYQQALGQGPEFLTYFQNEAQLDKSGLPSDRFFAERPEGSVSTLKIQRTQQEDSAVYLCASSFRGLGEAFFGQGTRLTVV.

This clonotype is medium-sized (0.01 to 0.1%) in the sample. The V gene is TRBV20-1, the J gene TRBJ1-2, with D possibly TRBD1 on 5 matching bases. The CDR3 runs 17 residues. CDR1 is DFQATT, CDR2 SNEGSKA, per germline (reference sequence). V lost 3 bases, J lost 1 base, and 21 bases lay in between. The CDR3 coding sequence is TGCAGTGCTAGTACACAGGACCTATCGCCTTTTAACTATGGCTACACCTTC. Amino acids: CSASTQDLSPFNYGYTF.

This clonotype has only a few counts. The chain recombines TRBV6-1 with TRBJ2-3, with 12 positions matching TRBD2. The CDR3 length is 15 residues. Germline loops: CDR1 MNHNS, CDR2 SASEGT. Trimming removed 6 bases from V and 2 bases from J; junction bases left unmatched: 3. The CDR3 reads CASSRLAGDTDTQYF. The CDR3 DNA sequence: TGTGCCAGCAGCCGACTAGCGGGGGACACAGATACGCAGTATTTT.

This chain links TRBV27 with TRBJ1-6, with D unclear. Trimming took 0 bases from V and 0 from J, leaving 12 bases between them. The CDR3 runs 18 residues. Germline V gene data show CDR1 as MNHEY and CDR2 as SMNVEV (reference sequence). The CDR3 reads CASSLSSGSSSYNSPLHF. The CDR3 nucleotides read TGTGCCAGCAGTTTATCCTCCGGTTCGAGCTCCTATAATTCACCCCTCCACTTT.

The chain couples TRBV6-1 to TRBJ1-1; D is perhaps TRBD1 (6 bases). With 7 bases removed from V and 2 bases from J, the gap between germline ends came to 17 bases. Per the germline V gene, CDR1 is MNHNS and CDR2 is SASEGT. This CDR3 has 15 residues. The chain's CDR3 is CASIQGQLSNTEAFF. CDR3 nucleotides: TGTGCCAGCATTCAAGGACAGCTCTCAAACACTGAAGCTTTCTTT.

A few counts support this clonotype. This chain links TRBV18 with TRBJ2-1; D not certain. V was shortened by 2 bases and J by 4 bases, with 12 bases between the two germline ends. This CDR3 has 15 amino acids. CDR1 is KGHSH and CDR2 is LQKENI in the germline V gene. The CDR3 loop reads CASSPSTPRYNEQFF. In DNA form, the CDR3 reads TGTGCCAGCTCACCATCTACTCCACGTTACAATGAGCAGTTCTTC.